This T cell receptor (beta chain) comes out of a study of graft-versus-host responses after intestinal transplantation. Study context: Multivisceral, liver-intestinal, or isolated intestinal grafts were transplanted into recipients. After anti-thymocyte globulin induction, recipients took tacrolimus and steroids for around three years.

For this clone: What it binds is not known.

CDR3 length: 18 amino acids. Per germline, CDR1 PRHDT and CDR2 FYEKMQ (reference sequence). The V end was cut by 5 bases, the J end by 8 bases, with 28 bases between. Study observations and caveats: There were GvH clones found in recipient marrow, and some of them appeared first in ileum or blood. Peak GvH clone levels in circulation were associated with early post-transplant HvG declines.

The method was immunoSEQ multiplex PCR; TCRdb's version includes in-frame clones alone and lacks a portion of them. Of 95,000 or so clones detected, around 90% appear once; the ten largest clones hold 15% to 20%. The TCR was taken from a human patient who received an intestinal transplant, so some T cells may come from the graft donor. The V call is TRBV13, the J call TRBJ2-1; possible D gene TRBD1, 6 bases. Sequencing was performed on PBMCs, taken around 450 days after intestinal transplant. For the CDR3, the DNA is TGTGCCAGCAGCCCCCCTTTCCGGGGACAAATAAACAGGGATGAGCAGTTCTTC. Its protein product is CASSPPFRGQINRDEQFF.